The clone carrying this T cell receptor (beta chain) showed up just once. The antigen remains unidentified. This entry comes from a study of cytomegalovirus exposure and HLA in healthy donors. Study results and caveats: In a later analysis, TCR beta V- and J-gene trimming showed a link to a missense DCLRE1C variant.

Primers for the PCR totalled 60 Vbeta and 13 Jbeta. Libraries were prepared by immunoSEQ multiplex PCR; TCRdb keeps only in-frame clonotypes and omits some of them. Of some 130,000 clones detected, 80% to 90% appear once; the ten largest clones hold 5.5% to 6%. The material sequenced was PBMCs. This TCR derives from a woman in her 40s in good health and CMV-seropositive.

The CDR3 DNA follows: TGTGCCAGCATAATTCCAGCGGGGGGCACAGATACGCAGTATTTT. The encoded protein is CASIIPAGGTDTQYF. The rearrangement uses TRBV27 and TRBJ2-3, with 8 nucleotides matching TRBD2. The germline CDR1 and CDR2 sequences are MNHEY and SMNVEV (reference sequence). The CDR3 length is 15 residues. The trim removed 7 bases at V and 1 base at J, leaving 7 bases unmatched.